The 22 T cell receptor beta chains below come from one sample, sequenced in a study of blood T cells in healthy people across ages. Primers used in a second PCR of about 7 to 12 cycles were a sample-barcoded 5' primer and a J-beta primer mix. TCRdb used MiXCR to reprocess the 5' RACE reads, holding one entry per CDR3 protein. The sample contains around 900,000 distinct CDR3 sequences, about 53% of which appear only once. The sample taken for sequencing was blood. Receptors were obtained from an older woman in good health.

V is TRBV28 and J is TRBJ2-1; D is unclear. V gave up 4 bases and J gave up 0 bases, with 16 bases separating them. CDR1 and CDR2 (germline): MDHEN, SYDVKM. The CDR3 loop spans 17 amino acids. In DNA form, the CDR3 reads TGTGCCAGCAGTTCGACTTCTAAGCTCAGCTCCTACAATGAGCAGTTCTTC. Translated: CASSSTSKLSSYNEQFF. The variable domain in full, with the rest retrieved from reference TRBV28 and TRBJ2-1, is DVKVTQSSRYLVKRTGEKVFLECVQDMDHENMFWYRQDPGLGLRLIYFSYDVKMKEKGDIPEGYSVSREKKERFSLILESASTNQTSMYLCASSSTSKLSSYNEQFFGPGTRLTVL.

This rearrangement joins TRBV7-9 to TRBJ2-5, with TRBD2 as a possible D gene (6 bases). Germline values: CDR1 SEHNR, CDR2 FQNEAQ (reference sequence). CDR3 length equals 15 residues. With 1 base removed from V and 0 bases from J, the gap between germline ends came to 9 bases. CDR3 sequence (DNA): TGTGCCAGCAGCTTAGTTGCGGGGTACCAAGAGACCCAGTACTTC. Its translation: CASSLVAGYQETQYF.

The V and J genes are TRBV28 and TRBJ2-7, with 7 bases fitting TRBD1. Germline V lookup: CDR1 MDHEN, CDR2 SYDVKM. J lost 6 bases, V lost 5 bases, and 10 bases had no gene match. The CDR3 has 14 residues. CDR3 sequence reads: CASSPTGTPSEQYF. CDR3 nucleotide sequence: TGTGCCAGCAGTCCGACAGGGACCCCTTCCGAGCAGTACTTC.

V usage is TRBV28 and J usage is TRBJ2-4, with a tentative D call TRBD2 (5 bases). The last part of the DNA fits TRBJ2-7 better; the J call may be wrong. The length of the CDR3 is 14 residues. CDR1 and CDR2 from the germline V gene are MDHEN and SYDVKM. Written as DNA, the CDR3 is TGTGCCAGCAGTTTTGGAGGTGGGTTCTACGAGCAGTACTTC. It specifies CASSFGGGFYEQYF.

The chain is built from TRBV5-5 and TRBJ1-5; 7 nucleotides agree with TRBD1. CDR3 length: 16 amino acids. V dropped 4 bases and J dropped 5; count of bases not matched to a gene: 12. From germline, CDR1 is SGHKS and CDR2 YYEKEE (reference sequence). This chain's CDR3 is CASSLRFTGDYQPQHF. In DNA, the CDR3 is TGTGCCAGCAGCCTCCGCTTTACAGGGGATTATCAGCCCCAGCATTTT.

In this sample, this clonotype turned up a few times. This chain uses TRBV29-1 with TRBJ2-1; D is undetermined. Between the trimmed V and J ends, which lost 7 bases and 4 bases, there was a span of 5 bases. CDR1 SQVTM and CDR2 ANQGSEA come from the germline V gene. This CDR3 region has 10 residues. CDR3 in DNA: TGCAGCGCCGGGTACAATGAGCAGTTCTTC. The encoded protein is CSAGYNEQFF.

This clonotype has only a few counts. The chain employs TRBV20-1 and TRBJ2-3, with 10 bases fitting TRBD2. V shed 5 bases and J 0 bases; nucleotides not matched to a gene: 5. CDR1 is DFQATT, CDR2 SNEGSKA, per germline (reference sequence). The CDR3 is made up of 15 amino acids. CDR3 sequence reads: CSAEVLAGSTDTQYF. The CDR3 nucleotides are TGCAGTGCTGAAGTACTAGCGGGGAGCACAGATACGCAGTATTTT.

This clonotype was picked up a small number of times. The chain employs TRBV29-1 and TRBJ2-3; maybe TRBD2 (5 bases). V lost 8 bases, J lost 10 bases, and 10 bases lay in between. Germline V lookup: CDR1 SQVTM, CDR2 ANQGSEA. The CDR3 covers 9 residues. In nucleotides, the CDR3 is TGCAGCCTGCGGAGGCCGCAGTATTTT. It translates to CSLRRPQYF.

This sequence joins TRBV7-7 and TRBJ1-1, with D hard to call. Trimming removed 3 bases from V and 4 bases from J, with 9 bases in between. CDR1 is SSHAT and CDR2 is FNYEAQ in the germline V gene (reference sequence). The CDR3 runs 13 residues. CDR3 DNA: TGTGCCAGCAGCTTTAATTTGGTCACTGAAGCTTTCTTT. It codes for CASSFNLVTEAFF. The variable domain in full, completed from reference TRBV7-7 and TRBJ1-1, reads GAGVSQSPRYKVTKRGQDVTLRCDPISSHATLYWYQQALGQGPEFLTYFNYEAQPDKSGLPSDRFSAERPEGSISTLTIQRTEQRDSAMYRCASSFNLVTEAFFGQGTRLTVV.

This clonotype turned up a few times. The DNA for the CDR3 is TGCGCCAGCAGCCAAGTTTCAGGGGTGGAGACCCAGTACTTC. This encodes CASSQVSGVETQYF. The J gene is TRBJ2-5, the V gene TRBV4-3; maybe TRBD1 (6 bases). The CDR3 runs to 14 residues. Germline CDR1 and CDR2: LGHNA and YSLEER. Trimming cost V 1 base and J 5 bases, with 11 bases left between them.

The J gene is TRBJ1-2, the V gene TRBV20-1, with 8 bases that match TRBD1. With V trimmed by 5 bases and J by 4 bases, 3 bases remained unmatched. The CDR3 consists of 12 residues. Looked up from germline, CDR1 is DFQATT and CDR2 is SNEGSKA (reference sequence). This CDR3 reads CSAGQGSYGYTF. CDR3 bases: TGCAGTGCTGGACAGGGCTCCTATGGCTACACCTTC.

This chain connects TRBV4-2 to TRBJ2-3, with a possible D match to TRBD2 (5 bases). The germline V gene encodes CDR1 LGHNA and CDR2 YNFKEQ. The CDR3 runs to 18 residues. Trimming shortened V by 0 bases and J by 0 bases, and 16 bases separated the two germline ends. The CDR3 sequence is CASSQDPSGERSTDTQYF. As DNA, the CDR3 is TGTGCCAGCAGCCAAGATCCATCCGGGGAGCGAAGCACAGATACGCAGTATTTT.

The chain couples TRBV4-1 to TRBJ2-1, with D tentatively TRBD2 (5 bases). V gave up 1 base and J gave up 7 bases, with 14 bases separating them. The germline V gene has CDR1 MGHRA and CDR2 YSYEKL. This CDR3 contains 15 residues. CDR3 region: CASSQGSGIGNEQFF. The CDR3 bases are TGCGCCAGCAGCCAAGGGAGCGGCATTGGTAATGAGCAGTTCTTC.

DNA for the CDR3: TGTGCCAGCAGCAGAAACGGGGGCGCAGGTGGAGAGACCCAGTACTTC. This gives the protein CASSRNGGAGGETQYF. The gene calls are TRBV7-3 and TRBJ2-5; tentatively, D is TRBD1 or TRBD2 (6 bases each). The length of the CDR3 is 16 residues. V dropped 5 bases and J dropped 4 bases, with 20 bases sitting between them. CDR1 is SGHTA and CDR2 is FQGTGA in the germline V gene.

This clonotype turned up a few times. Given a much more abundant clone one base away, this may be a read error. The V call is TRBV7-9, the J call TRBJ2-7, with a tentative D call TRBD2 (5 bases). Per germline, CDR1 SEHNR and CDR2 FQNEAQ (reference sequence). Deletions cut 5 bases from V and 7 bases from J, with 18 bases between. The CDR3 runs to 14 residues. CDR3 nucleotides: TGTGCCAGCAGCGTCGGGCGGGCTGGGATAGAGCAGTACTTC. Amino acids: CASSVGRAGIEQYF.

This chain connects TRBV12-3 or TRBV12-4 to TRBJ2-3; maybe TRBD2 (5 bases). This CDR3 region has 11 residues. The V gene lost 11 bases and the J gene lost 7 bases, with 13 bases spanning the gap. The CDR3 sequence is CAGTQTNTQYF. The CDR3 DNA sequence: TGTGCCGGCACCCAGACTAATACGCAGTATTTT.

This sequence joins TRBV5-6 and TRBJ1-2, with no clear D. Germline-derived CDR1 and CDR2 are SGHDT and YYEEEE. CDR3 length: 13 residues. V lost 1 base, J lost 10 bases, and 14 bases lay in between. CDR3: CASSLLPLNLYTF. The CDR3 DNA reads TGTGCCAGCAGCTTGTTACCGCTCAATCTCTACACCTTC.

A few counts support this clonotype. The chain couples TRBV27 to TRBJ2-7, with TRBD2 matching over 14 bases. Germline V CDR1 and CDR2: MNHEY, SMNVEV (reference sequence). J was trimmed by 7 bases and V by 6 bases; bases with no gene match: 8. The CDR3 covers 15 residues. The chain's CDR3 is CASSRTSGRPWEQYF. Here the CDR3 DNA reads TGTGCCAGCAGCCGGACTAGCGGGAGGCCTTGGGAGCAGTACTTC.

This clonotype was seen a handful of times. The V call is TRBV4-2, the J call TRBJ2-1; 9 bases match TRBD2. The V segment lost 1 base and the J segment 1 base; nucleotides outside the gene matches: 5. Germline CDR1 reads LGHNA; CDR2 reads YNFKEQ. This CDR3 region has 17 residues. The CDR3 loop is CASSQVGSGRSYNEQFF. CDR3 DNA sequence: TGTGCCAGCAGCCAAGTAGGCAGCGGGAGGTCCTACAATGAGCAGTTCTTC.

This clonotype was picked up a small number of times. This chain uses TRBV6-5 with TRBJ1-1; no reliable D call. The CDR3 is made up of 14 amino acids. The germline gives CDR1 MNHEY, CDR2 SVGAGI. V dropped 5 bases and J dropped 1 base, with 11 bases sitting between them. The CDR3 DNA sequence: TGTGCCAGCAGTCGAACCGGACGGAACACTGAAGCTTTCTTT. Residues: CASSRTGRNTEAFF.

As regards this clonotype: This may be a read error, as it is one base from a much larger clone. The chain has TRBV7-8 and TRBJ1-2; D not resolved. Trimming pared 5 bases from V and 7 bases from J, leaving 17 bases between. There are 14 residues in the CDR3. Germline CDR1 reads SGHVS; CDR2 reads FQNEAQ. The CDR3 sequence is CASSAAEGYCGYTF. Written as DNA, the CDR3 is TGTGCCAGCAGCGCCGCAGAAGGGTACTGTGGCTACACCTTC.

The chain is built from TRBV4-1 and TRBJ2-5, with D perhaps matching TRBD2 (6 bases). This CDR3 has 20 amino acids. V lost 1 base, J lost 11 bases, and 35 bases lay in between. CDR1 is MGHRA, CDR2 YSYEKL, per germline. The CDR3 here is CASSQVPFGPGTQGYNEQYF. Written as DNA, the CDR3 is TGCGCCAGCAGCCAAGTCCCCTTCGGGCCCGGGACTCAAGGCTACAATGAGCAGTACTTC.